The subject of this entry is one T cell receptor (beta chain). The antigen it recognizes is unknown. No clone much larger than this one lies a single base away; base qualities are absent. The sample belongs to a study of blood T cell repertoires in COVID-19 (dated by TCRdb to about 2020). With regard to the full study: The collaborator samples originated in the United States, Italy and Spain and spanned the acute and convalescent phases of COVID-19. Nearly every sample came with metadata listing a de-identified subject ID, COVID-19 status, age in years and sex. Deeply sampled blood TCRbeta repertoires from subjects exposed to, actively infected with, or recovered from COVID-19 were included in the dataset. The repertoires were released in a freely available public database meant as a resource for research on the immune response to SARS-CoV-2. Samples came from the ongoing ImmuneRACE study (first 160 participants) plus 1,254 subjects from 6 global collaborators. HLA class I and class II types, where available, came from metadata supplied by the sample provider rather than from assay-based typing. The prospective study material was composed of cDNA or gDNA derived from T cells, B-cell-depleted T cells, or PBMCs. Points the paper makes about the study in general: How much clinical and demographic metadata was included differed by source and by participant, and the metadata was provided uncurated.

Whole blood was collected in K2EDTA tubes by collaborating institutions according to the institutions' own protocols. For TCRbeta analysis, collaborators shipped samples in one of three forms: frozen whole blood, isolated PBMCs, or DNA extracted from either of those sample types. The V end loses 2 bases and the J end loses 0 bases, and a stretch of 14 bases separates them. The CDR3 covers 16 residues, taking in both the cysteine and the phenylalanine. This entry keeps only the CDR3 DNA: 48 bases, framed from base 1. From a lookup of the germline V gene (reference sequence), CDR1 and CDR2 are MNHEY and SMNVEV. TCRbeta CDR3 regions were amplified from genomic DNA by means of the immunoSEQ Assay, a bias-controlled multiplex PCR. The original methods were these. Nucleated cell counts per sample were estimated from amplification of reference gene primers within the assay. Sequence reads were collapsed and filtered to measure the absolute abundance of every unique TCRbeta CDR3 rearrangement. For each sample, productive Simpson clonality was calculated as the square root of Simpson's diversity index across productive rearrangements. Not all clones reach the TCRdb copy of this immuneACCESS table, which keeps in-frame sequences only. Checked studies attribute under half of the gap to unresolved V genes and leave the rest unexplained. Clone size and the V and J calls come from that table; the DNA yielded D and trimming. A total of approximately 250,000 clones appear in this sample, around 83% of them only once. The ten largest account for 7.4% of the sample.

The V gene is TRBV27 and the J gene is TRBJ2-7; TRBD2 is possibly the D segment (6 matching bases). The clonotype originates from a woman between 45 and 65 years old with acute or convalescent COVID-19. The sample taken for sequencing was peripheral blood. The CDR3 here reads CASSLLGGVDSYEQYF. The bases read TGTGCCAGCAGTTTACTGGGCGGGGTCGACTCCTACGAGCAGTACTTC.